This is a list of T cell receptor beta chains from one sample in a study of T cell repertoires in cytomegalovirus infection. Via MiXCR, TCRdb re-called the reads, giving one row per CDR3 protein. Here the sample spans 150,000 to 200,000 distinct CDR3 sequences, nearly 9.5% being singletons. Material: PBMCs. The receptor set was obtained from a human donor in good health (CMV status not recorded). Some clones in this sample may be carry-over from other donors' samples. Both conserved end residues are part of each CDR3. A D gene is named only where the DNA matches it firmly. The size of a clone is reported for some rows only, either as once, few or many, or as a class for expanded clones.

>TRBV7-2|TRBJ1-1|many|TRBD1
CASSIRTGGARYTEAFF
TGTGCCAGCAGCATCCGGACAGGGGGCGCAAGGTACACTGAAGCTTTCTTT
>TRBV28|TRBJ1-4|few|TRBD1
CASSALPGTGGFGGNEKLFF
TGTGCCAGCAGTGCCCTTCCCGGGACAGGGGGGTTTGGTGGTAATGAAAAACTGTTTTTT
>TRBV19|TRBJ1-1|few|TRBD1
CASSTRTGVNTEAFF
TGTGCCAGTAGTACCCGAACAGGGGTGAACACTGAAGCTTTCTTT
>TRBV15|TRBJ2-2|many|.
CATSRNTGELFF
TGTGCCACCAGCAGGAACACCGGGGAGCTGTTTTTT
>TRBV12-5|TRBJ2-5|few|TRBD1
CASGRGTGQETQYF
TGTGCTAGTGGTCGCGGGACAGGCCAAGAGACCCAGTACTTC
>TRBV7-2|TRBJ2-3|many|.
CASSLFLGSTDTQYF
TGTGCCAGCAGCCTGTTCCTGGGGAGCACAGATACGCAGTATTTT
>TRBV6-2/TRBV6-3|TRBJ2-7|.|TRBD2
CASSPVAGVVEQYF
TGTGCCAGCAGTCCAGTAGCGGGAGTTGTCGAGCAGTACTTC
>TRBV28|TRBJ1-5|many|.
CASSYPPERSQHF
TGTGCCAGCAGTTACCCGCCTGAGAGGTCCCAGCATTTT
>TRBV19|TRBJ1-6|.|.
CASSILSQGGSPLHF
TGTGCCAGTAGTATCTTATCCCAGGGCGGGTCACCCCTCCACTTT
>TRBV28|TRBJ2-7|few|TRBD2
CASRLAGESYEQYF
TGTGCCAGCAGATTAGCGGGGGAGTCCTACGAGCAGTACTTC
>TRBV5-5|TRBJ2-1|many|TRBD2
CASSSGLAVSYNEQFF
TGTGCCAGCAGCTCCGGACTAGCGGTGTCCTACAATGAGCAGTTCTTC
>TRBV28|TRBJ2-1|.|TRBD2
CASSLGGGRNNEQFF
TGTGCCAGCAGTTTAGGCGGGGGAAGGAACAATGAGCAGTTCTTC
>TRBV20-1|TRBJ2-3|few|.
CSAPARGAGTDTQYF
TGCAGTGCTCCAGCACGGGGGGCCGGCACAGATACGCAGTATTTT
>TRBV5-6|TRBJ1-2|few|.
CASRLGAGSGYGYTF
TGTGCCAGCAGACTGGGAGCGGGCTCTGGCTATGGCTACACCTTC
>TRBV5-1|TRBJ2-2|many|.
CASSLSAGIGTGELFF
TGCGCCAGCAGCTTGTCGGCGGGGATAGGGACCGGGGAGCTGTTTTTT
>TRBV5-4|TRBJ2-7|few|.
CASSLGGRNYEQYF
TGTGCCAGCAGCTTAGGCGGGCGAAACTACGAGCAGTACTTC
>TRBV7-2|TRBJ2-5|few|.
CASSLFGGAVGGQETQYF
TGTGCCAGCAGCTTATTTGGGGGGGCCGTGGGGGGTCAAGAGACCCAGTACTTC
>TRBV5-4|TRBJ2-7|many|.
CASSQRGGTSEQYF
TGTGCCAGCAGCCAACGAGGGGGAACCAGCGAGCAGTACTTC
>TRBV7-2|TRBJ2-3|many|.
CASSPSVADTQYF
TGTGCCAGCAGCCCTTCGGTAGCAGATACGCAGTATTTT
>TRBV19|TRBJ2-7|few|.
CASSLGDRIYEQYF
TGTGCCAGTAGCCTAGGCGACAGGATCTACGAGCAGTACTTC
>TRBV7-2|TRBJ1-1|many|.
CASSLDREGTEAFF
TGTGCCAGCAGCTTAGACAGGGAAGGAACTGAAGCTTTCTTT
>TRBV29-1|TRBJ1-1|.|.
CSALDRTMNTEAFF
TGCAGCGCCTTAGACAGGACCATGAACACTGAAGCTTTCTTT
>TRBV27|TRBJ2-7|.|TRBD1
CASSPRQGFYEQYF
TGTGCCAGCAGTCCCAGACAGGGATTCTACGAGCAGTACTTC
>TRBV6-2/TRBV6-3|TRBJ1-1|.|.
CASSYLRQGEAFF
TGTGCCAGCAGTTACCTGAGACAAGGTGAAGCTTTCTTT
>TRBV6-2/TRBV6-3|TRBJ2-1|many|TRBD2
CASSYSRGSGSPYNEQFF
TGTGCCAGCAGTTACTCGAGAGGTAGCGGGAGTCCCTACAATGAGCAGTTCTTC
>TRBV12-3/TRBV12-4|TRBJ2-1|many|.
CASSLAGGNNEQFF
TGTGCCAGCAGTTTAGCGGGGGGAAACAATGAGCAGTTCTTC
>TRBV7-8|TRBJ2-5|many|.
CASSLGGAGPQETQYF
TGTGCCAGCAGCTTAGGTGGTGCGGGGCCTCAAGAGACCCAGTACTTC
>TRBV12-3/TRBV12-4|TRBJ2-1|.|TRBD1
CASRQDRAGEQFF
TGTGCCAGCAGACAAGACAGGGCAGGGGAGCAGTTCTTC
>TRBV28|TRBJ2-3|many|TRBD2
CASSVISLAGGPRSTDTQYF
TGTGCCAGCAGTGTCATCTCACTAGCGGGGGGCCCTCGGAGCACAGATACGCAGTATTTT
>TRBV11-2|TRBJ1-3|many|.
CASSLETGFGSGNTIYF
TGTGCCAGCAGCTTAGAAACAGGATTCGGGTCTGGAAACACCATATATTTT
>TRBV12-3/TRBV12-4|TRBJ1-5|few|TRBD1
CASRSRDRAHQPQHF
TGTGCCAGCAGGAGCCGGGACAGGGCCCATCAGCCCCAGCATTTT
>TRBV7-9|TRBJ2-1|.|TRBD1
CASSLDRGAYNEQFF
TGTGCCAGCAGCCTCGACAGGGGGGCCTACAATGAGCAGTTCTTC
>TRBV28|TRBJ2-1|.|.
CASADYFSYNEQFF
TGTGCCAGCGCGGACTACTTCTCCTACAATGAGCAGTTCTTC
>TRBV10-3|TRBJ2-1|.|TRBD2
CAIRAGLAGPLEQFF
TGTGCCATCAGGGCCGGACTAGCGGGACCCTTGGAGCAGTTCTTC
>TRBV7-2|TRBJ2-7|many|TRBD1
CASSLGPGQGPRYEQYF
TGTGCCAGCAGCTTAGGGCCGGGACAGGGACCCCGCTACGAGCAGTACTTC
>TRBV29-1|TRBJ2-1|few|TRBD1
CSVEGTGRIYNEQFF
TGCAGCGTTGAGGGGACAGGGCGAATCTACAATGAGCAGTTCTTC
>TRBV28|TRBJ1-4|many|.
CASSIEHEEKLFF
TGTGCCAGCAGTATAGAACACGAAGAAAAACTGTTTTTT
>TRBV6-5|TRBJ1-6|many|TRBD1
CASSYRAGGDYPSPLHF
TGTGCCAGCAGTTACAGGGCAGGGGGAGATTACCCCTCACCCCTCCACTTT
>TRBV7-8|TRBJ2-3|many|TRBD2
CASSFRAGLAGTDTQYF
TGTGCCAGCAGCTTCCGAGCGGGACTAGCGGGCACAGATACGCAGTATTTT
>TRBV4-3|TRBJ2-3|few|TRBD2
CASSLTGRQASTDTQYF
TGCGCCAGCAGCCTAACCGGGAGGCAGGCCAGCACAGATACGCAGTATTTT
>TRBV15|TRBJ2-1|.|TRBD2
CATSGPGLAGGGEQFF
TGTGCCACCAGCGGACCGGGACTAGCGGGGGGGGGTGAGCAGTTCTTC
>TRBV7-2|TRBJ2-6|many|TRBD2
CASRPQRGTSGANVLTF
TGTGCCAGCAGGCCCCAGCGGGGTACCTCTGGGGCCAACGTCCTGACTTTC
>TRBV7-2|TRBJ1-1|many|.
CASSLMAPRNTEAFF
TGTGCCAGCAGCTTAATGGCACCCCGGAACACTGAAGCTTTCTTT
>TRBV7-9|TRBJ2-1|many|.
CASSLDKYNEQFF
TGTGCCAGCAGCTTGGACAAATACAATGAGCAGTTCTTC
>TRBV29-1|TRBJ2-7|few|.
CSVLARSYEQYF
TGCAGCGTTTTGGCCAGGAGCTACGAGCAGTACTTC